Each of the 18 T cell receptor beta chains below was sequenced from the same sample in a study of cytomegalovirus exposure and HLA in healthy donors. The protocol was immunoSEQ multiplex PCR, while the TCRdb copy is restricted to in-frame clones and leaves out a portion. The sample lists 250,000 or so clones; around 90% were seen once. The specimen sequenced was PBMCs. These receptors were collected from a woman younger than 30 in good health and CMV-seronegative.

The rearrangement links TRBV5-6 to TRBJ1-1; D not certain. CDR3 size: 12 residues. In germline, CDR1 is SGHDT, CDR2 YYEEEE. V dropped 2 bases and J dropped 5 bases, with 7 bases sitting between them. The chain's CDR3 is CASSFSGTEAFF. The CDR3 DNA follows: TGTGCCAGCAGCTTTTCCGGGACTGAAGCTTTCTTT.

The V call is TRBV27, the J call TRBJ2-7; 7 bases match TRBD2. V shed 5 bases, J shed 6 bases, and the junction held 7 bases outside the gene matches. Germline CDR1 reads MNHEY; CDR2 reads SMNVEV (reference sequence). The CDR3 length is 13 residues. The CDR3 bases are TGTGCCAGCAGTAGTAGCGGGTTAGGCGAGCAGTACGTC. This encodes CASSSSGLGEQYV.

The gene calls are TRBV19 and TRBJ1-2, with unresolved D. The germline gives CDR1 LNHDA, CDR2 SQIVND (reference sequence). This CDR3 is built from 11 residues. V was cut by 5 bases and J by 8 bases, with 9 bases left in between. This chain's CDR3 is CASSATYGYTF. The CDR3, as DNA: TGTGCCAGTAGTGCGACATACGGCTACACCTTC.

The chain employs TRBV19 and TRBJ1-1; 9 nucleotides match TRBD1. With V trimmed by 9 bases and J by 4 bases, 6 bases remained unmatched. Germline assignment: CDR1 LNHDA and CDR2 SQIVND (reference sequence). This CDR3 region has 13 residues. CDR3 in amino acids: CASGQGSRTEAFF. DNA of the CDR3: TGTGCCAGCGGACAGGGGAGCCGCACTGAAGCTTTCTTT.

As DNA, the CDR3 is TGCGCCAGCAGTAAGGCGGGGGGGCCAAATGAGCAGTTCTTC. Translation gives CASSKAGGPNEQFF. V gene TRBV10-1 combines with J gene TRBJ2-1; 9 bases map to TRBD2. Germline-derived CDR1 and CDR2 are WNHNN and SYGVQD (reference sequence). CDR3 length: 14 residues. V shed 5 bases and J 7 bases; nucleotides not matched to a gene: 6.

V gene TRBV27 combines with J gene TRBJ1-5, with D perhaps TRBD1 (5 bases). Trimming cost V 5 bases and J 4 bases, with 12 bases left between them. This CDR3 is 14 amino acids long. Per the germline V gene, CDR1 is MNHEY and CDR2 is SMNVEV (reference sequence). The DNA for the CDR3 is TGTGCCAGCAGTAAGGCGGGGGTTAATCAGCCCCAGCATTTT. This translates into CASSKAGVNQPQHF.

V and J are TRBV7-2 and TRBJ1-2, with D unclear. The CDR3 extends over 14 amino acids. Germline CDR1 SGHTA, CDR2 FQGNSA. V lost 4 bases and J 7 bases, leaving 16 bases between the germline ends. The CDR3 DNA reads as TGTGCCAGCAGCTCGTACGGGAGTTTGGGTGGCTACACCTTC. Translating it yields CASSSYGSLGGYTF.

This rearrangement joins TRBV6-1 to TRBJ1-6; D is uncertain. Trimming removed 3 bases at V and 7 bases at J, with 16 bases between. Germline loops: CDR1 MNHNS, CDR2 SASEGT. This CDR3 comprises 16 residues. CDR3 in DNA: TGTGCCAGCAGTGACCCTAGTAGGAGCCCCAATTCACCCCTCCACTTT. This codes for CASSDPSRSPNSPLHF.

V gene TRBV10-1 combines with J gene TRBJ2-1, with D possibly matching TRBD1 (6 bases). The germline CDR1 and CDR2 sequences are WNHNN and SYGVQD (reference sequence). The CDR3 runs to 16 residues. Trimming cost V 3 bases and J 0 bases, with 12 bases left between them. The CDR3 sequence: CASSDLQGSSYNEQFF. Written as DNA, the CDR3 is TGCGCCAGCAGTGACTTGCAGGGGAGCTCCTACAATGAGCAGTTCTTC.

The rearrangement uses TRBV6-4 and TRBJ2-2; TRBD1 agrees at 11 bases. Trimming at V came to 3 bases and at J to 7 bases, leaving 4 bases not matched to a gene. The CDR3 runs to 15 residues. Germline V gene sequence: CDR1 MRHNA, CDR2 SNTAGT. DNA for the CDR3: TGTGCCAGCAGTGAAAGGACAGGGGGCTTCGGGGAGCTGTTTTTT. Its translation: CASSERTGGFGELFF.

V and J are TRBV19 and TRBJ1-6; 7 nucleotides align to TRBD1. CDR1 is LNHDA, CDR2 SQIVND, per germline (reference sequence). V gave up 0 bases and J gave up 8 bases; unmatched junction bases: 7. This CDR3 comprises 16 residues. CDR3 bases: TGTGCCAGTAGTATAGATCCCGGGACAGAATATTCACCCCTCCACTTT. Encoded protein: CASSIDPGTEYSPLHF.

The chain carries TRBV5-1 and TRBJ1-1; D may be TRBD1 (6 bases). The CDR3 loop spans 15 amino acids. V lost 0 bases, J lost 1 base, and 10 bases lay in between. Germline assignment: CDR1 SGHRS and CDR2 YFSETQ. Here the CDR3 DNA reads TGCGCCAGCAGCTTGGCTCGGACAGAGAACACTGAAGCTTTCTTT. Translating it yields CASSLARTENTEAFF.

J is TRBJ1-2 and V is TRBV5-4; 7 nucleotides line up with TRBD1. This CDR3 is 14 amino acids long. After removal of 4 bases from V and 4 bases from J, the junction contained 7 bases not matched to a gene. Germline CDR1 and CDR2: SGHNT and YYREEE (reference sequence). In nucleotides, the CDR3 is TGTGCCAGCAGCCAGCAGGGGGGCTCCTATGGCTACACCTTC. It codes for CASSQQGGSYGYTF.

J is TRBJ2-3 and V is TRBV7-2; TRBD2 matches 7 bases. This CDR3 spans 15 amino acids. V shed 1 base and J 3 bases; nucleotides not matched to a gene: 4. The V gene's germline CDR1 is SGHTA and CDR2 FQGNSA. CDR3 region: CASSLDGLVTDTQYF. The CDR3 DNA sequence: TGTGCCAGCAGCTTAGACGGACTAGTGACAGATACGCAGTATTTT.

The chain employs TRBV18 and TRBJ2-1; D is perhaps TRBD1 (6 bases). The CDR3 extends over 16 amino acids. Between the trimmed V and J ends, which lost 5 bases and 8 bases, there was a span of 22 bases. Germline CDR1 is KGHSH and CDR2 is LQKENI. The CDR3 loop is CASSFVLGTRRDEQFF. CDR3 in DNA: TGTGCCAGCTCATTCGTACTCGGGACAAGGCGCGATGAGCAGTTCTTC.

This clone was seen just once. The chain combines TRBV7-9 with TRBJ2-7; 8 nucleotides align to TRBD2. After removal of 6 bases from V and 2 bases from J, the junction contained 9 bases not matched to a gene. The CDR3 consists of 15 residues. Germline V gene data show CDR1 as SEHNR and CDR2 as FQNEAQ (reference sequence). CDR3 sequence reads: CASSSLAESPYEQYV. CDR3 bases: TGTGCCAGCAGTTCACTAGCGGAAAGCCCCTACGAGCAGTACGTC.

The chain links TRBV30 to TRBJ1-4; D gene ambiguous. This CDR3 region has 14 residues. V was cut by 2 bases and J by 3 bases, with 10 bases left in between. Germline values: CDR1 GTSNPN, CDR2 SVGIG (reference sequence). The CDR3 DNA reads as TGTGCCTGGAGTATGAGGGCGGCTAATGAAAAACTGTTTTTT. It codes for CAWSMRAANEKLFF.

The chain recombines TRBV28 with TRBJ1-5, with TRBD1 identical over 7 bases. The CDR3 is 14 residues long. Germline CDR1 and CDR2: MDHEN and SYDVKM. Trimming at V came to 10 bases and at J to 0 bases, leaving 6 bases not matched to a gene. CDR3 sequence (DNA): TGTGCCACACAGGGGAAATATAGCAATCAGCCCCAGCATTTT. Encoded protein: CATQGKYSNQPQHF. The full variable domain, with the rest looked up from reference TRBV28 and TRBJ1-5, is DVKVTQSSRYLVKRTGEKVFLECVQDMDHENMFWYRQDPGLGLRLIYFSYDVKMKEKGDIPEGYSVSREKKERFSLILESASTNQTSMYLCATQGKYSNQPQHFGDGTRLSIL.